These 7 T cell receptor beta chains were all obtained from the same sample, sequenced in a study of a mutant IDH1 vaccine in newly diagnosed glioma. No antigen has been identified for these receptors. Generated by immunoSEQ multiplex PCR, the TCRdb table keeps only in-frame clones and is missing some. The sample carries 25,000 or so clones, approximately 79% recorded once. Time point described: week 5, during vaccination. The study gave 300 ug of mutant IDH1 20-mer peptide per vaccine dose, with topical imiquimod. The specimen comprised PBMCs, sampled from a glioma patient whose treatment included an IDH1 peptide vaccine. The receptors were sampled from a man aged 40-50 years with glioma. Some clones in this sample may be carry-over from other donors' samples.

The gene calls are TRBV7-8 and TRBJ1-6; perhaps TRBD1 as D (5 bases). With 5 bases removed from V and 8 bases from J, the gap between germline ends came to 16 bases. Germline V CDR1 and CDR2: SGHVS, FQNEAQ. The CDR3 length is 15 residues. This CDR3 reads CASSPNGAVDSPLHF. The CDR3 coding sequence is TGTGCCAGCAGCCCTAATGGGGCGGTGGATTCACCCCTCCACTTT.

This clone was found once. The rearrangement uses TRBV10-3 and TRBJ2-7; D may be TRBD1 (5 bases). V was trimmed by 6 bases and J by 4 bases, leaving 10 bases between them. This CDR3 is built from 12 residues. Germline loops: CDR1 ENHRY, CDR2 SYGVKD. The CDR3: CAIRTDSYEQYF. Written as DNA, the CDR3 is TGTGCCATCAGGACCGACAGTTACGAGCAGTACTTC.

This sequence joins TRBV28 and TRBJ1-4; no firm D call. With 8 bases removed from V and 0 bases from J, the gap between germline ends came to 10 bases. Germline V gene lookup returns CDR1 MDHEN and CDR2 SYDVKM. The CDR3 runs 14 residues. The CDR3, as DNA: TGTGCCAGCTCGATACCCCCAACTAATGAAAAACTGTTTTTT. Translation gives CASSIPPTNEKLFF. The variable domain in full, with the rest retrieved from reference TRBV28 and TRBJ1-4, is DVKVTQSSRYLVKRTGEKVFLECVQDMDHENMFWYRQDPGLGLRLIYFSYDVKMKEKGDIPEGYSVSREKKERFSLILESASTNQTSMYLCASSIPPTNEKLFFGSGTQLSVL.

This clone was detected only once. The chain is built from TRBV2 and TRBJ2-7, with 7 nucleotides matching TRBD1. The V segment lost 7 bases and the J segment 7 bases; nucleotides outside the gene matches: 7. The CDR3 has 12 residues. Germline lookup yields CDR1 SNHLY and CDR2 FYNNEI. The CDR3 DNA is TGTGCCAGCACCCGACAGGGCGGGGAGCAGTACTTC. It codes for CASTRQGGEQYF.

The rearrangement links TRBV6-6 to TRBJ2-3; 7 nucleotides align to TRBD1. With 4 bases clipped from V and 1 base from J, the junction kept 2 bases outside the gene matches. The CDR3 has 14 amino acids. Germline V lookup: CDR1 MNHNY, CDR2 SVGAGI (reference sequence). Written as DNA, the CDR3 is TGTGCCAGCAGTTCCGGGACAGGCACAGATACGCAGTATTTT. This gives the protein CASSSGTGTDTQYF.

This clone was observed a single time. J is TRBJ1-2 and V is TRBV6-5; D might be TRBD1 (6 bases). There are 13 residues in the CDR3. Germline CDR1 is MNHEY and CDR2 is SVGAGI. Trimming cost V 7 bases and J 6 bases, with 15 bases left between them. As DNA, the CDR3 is TGTGCCAGCACCCCCGGGACACTTGATGGCTACACCTTC. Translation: CASTPGTLDGYTF.

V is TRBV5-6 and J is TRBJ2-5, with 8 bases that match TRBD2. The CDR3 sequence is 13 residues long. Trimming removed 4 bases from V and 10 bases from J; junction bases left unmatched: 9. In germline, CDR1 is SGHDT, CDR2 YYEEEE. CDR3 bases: TGTGCCAGCAGCGAAACCGGGACTAGTTACCAGTACTTC. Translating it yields CASSETGTSYQYF. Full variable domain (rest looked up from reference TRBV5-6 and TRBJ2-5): DAGVTQSPTHLIKTRGQQVTLRCSPKSGHDTVSWYQQALGQGPQFIFQYYEEEERQRGNFPDRFSGHQFPNYSSELNVNALLLGDSALYLCASSETGTSYQYFGPGTRLLVL.